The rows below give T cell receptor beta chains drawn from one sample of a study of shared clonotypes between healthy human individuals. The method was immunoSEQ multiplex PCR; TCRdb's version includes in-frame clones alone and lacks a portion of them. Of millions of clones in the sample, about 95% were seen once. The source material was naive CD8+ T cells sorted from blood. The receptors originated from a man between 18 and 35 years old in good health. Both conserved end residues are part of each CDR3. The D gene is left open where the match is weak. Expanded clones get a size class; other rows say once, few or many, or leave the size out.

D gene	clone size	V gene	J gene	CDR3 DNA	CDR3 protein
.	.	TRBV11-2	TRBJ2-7	TGTGCCAGCAGCCCGGCCGGGGGTAGGGACTACGAGCAGTACTTC	CASSPAGGRDYEQYF
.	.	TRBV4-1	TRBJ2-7	TGCGCCAGCAGCCAAGAAGGTAACTCTCCTTACGAGCAGTACTTC	CASSQEGNSPYEQYF
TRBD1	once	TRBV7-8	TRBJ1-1	TGTGCCAGCAGCCCTTACCCGGACAGGGGTTTTGAAGCTTTCTTT	CASSPYPDRGFEAFF
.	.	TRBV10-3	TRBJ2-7	TGTGCCATCAGTGCTGAGGAGAATCCGCGCGGTGAGCAGTACTTC	CAISAEENPRGEQYF
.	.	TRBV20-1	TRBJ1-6	TGCAGTGCTGAGGACAGCCGAACCCTCCACTTT	CSAEDSRTLHF
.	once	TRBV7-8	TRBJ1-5	TGTGCCAGCAGCTTAGACGATCAGCCCCAGCATTTT	CASSLDDQPQHF
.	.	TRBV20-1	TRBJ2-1	TGCAGTGCTCTCCAGGGGAATGAGCAGTTCTTC	CSALQGNEQFF
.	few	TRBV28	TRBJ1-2	TGTGCCAGTTCGAGGCTGCTCAACTATGGCTACACCTTC	CASSRLLNYGYTF
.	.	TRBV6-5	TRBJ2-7	TGTGCCAGCAGTTACGCGGGCCCCTACGAGCAGTACTTC	CASSYAGPYEQYF
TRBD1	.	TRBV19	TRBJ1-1	TGTGCCAGTAGTGTACGACAGGGGCTGAACACTGAAGCTTTCTTT	CASSVRQGLNTEAFF
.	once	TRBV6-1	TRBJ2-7	TGTGCCAGCAGTGAAAGGTACGAGCAGTACTTC	CASSERYEQYF
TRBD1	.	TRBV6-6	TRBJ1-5	TGTGCCAGCAGTTACCCCACAGGGGGCGACCAGCCCCAGCATTTT	CASSYPTGGDQPQHF
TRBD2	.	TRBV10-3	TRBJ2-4	TGTGCCATCGGCGCGGGAGAGGGGAACGAAAACATTCAGTACTTC	CAIGAGEGNENIQYF
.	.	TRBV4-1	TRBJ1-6	TGCGCCAGCAGCCAAGATCCTAGGGGCTCACCCCTCCACTTT	CASSQDPRGSPLHF
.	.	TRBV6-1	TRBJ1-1	TGTGCCAGCAGTGAAGACAGGGAAGGGAACACTGAAGCTTTCTTT	CASSEDREGNTEAFF
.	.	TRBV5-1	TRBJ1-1	TGCGCCAGCAGCTTGGTATCGGATTTGAACACTGAAGCTTTCTTT	CASSLVSDLNTEAFF
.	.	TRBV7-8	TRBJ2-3	TGTGCCAGCAGCTTAGTTGCGGGATCTAGCACAGATACGCAGTATTTT	CASSLVAGSSTDTQYF
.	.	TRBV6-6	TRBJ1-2	TGTGCCAGCAGTTACGATGGCTACACCTTC	CASSYDGYTF
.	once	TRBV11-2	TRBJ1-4	TGTGCCAGCAGCTTAGACAGGGATGAAAAACTGTTTTTT	CASSLDRDEKLFF
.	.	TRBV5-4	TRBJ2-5	TGTGCCAGCAGCCGGCTCGCGGTCCAAGAGACCCAGTACTTC	CASSRLAVQETQYF
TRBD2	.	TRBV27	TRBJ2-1	TGTGCCAGCAGTTTACTGGGGGTAGCGGGAGCGTTTGGGAATGAGCAGTTCTTC	CASSLLGVAGAFGNEQFF
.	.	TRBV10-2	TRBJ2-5	TGCGCCAGCAGTGAGCGCCTAGGGGGGGGCCCCCAAGAGACCCAGTACTTC	CASSERLGGGPQETQYF
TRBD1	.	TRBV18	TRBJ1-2	TGTGCCAGCTCACAGGACAGGGGGGGAGCTAACTATGGCTACACCTTC	CASSQDRGGANYGYTF
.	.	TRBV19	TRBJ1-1	TGTGCCAGTAGTGTCGGAGACAGGTACACTGAAGCTTTCTTT	CASSVGDRYTEAFF
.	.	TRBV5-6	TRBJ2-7	TGTGCCAGCAGCTTATACGGCGAGCAGTACTTC	CASSLYGEQYF
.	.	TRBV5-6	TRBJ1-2	TGTGCCAGCAGCCATGGGAGTGGCTATGGCTACACCTTC	CASSHGSGYGYTF
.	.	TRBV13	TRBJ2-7	TGTGCCAGCAGCACCCGCTCCTACGAGCAGTACTTC	CASSTRSYEQYF
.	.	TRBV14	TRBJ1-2	TGTGCCAGCAGCCAAGAAGCCAGGACACGCTATGGCTACACCTTC	CASSQEARTRYGYTF
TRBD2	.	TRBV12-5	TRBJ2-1	TGTGCTAGTTCCCCTCCCGGGGGGGCGTACAATGAGCAGTTCTTC	CASSPPGGAYNEQFF
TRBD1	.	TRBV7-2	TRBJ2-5	TGTGCCAGCAGCTTAGAGACAGGGCGAGAGACCCAGTACTTC	CASSLETGRETQYF
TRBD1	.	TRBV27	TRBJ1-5	TGTGCCACCAAGACAGGGGTTAGCAATCAGCCCCAGCATTTT	CATKTGVSNQPQHF
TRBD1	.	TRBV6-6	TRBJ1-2	TGTGCCAGCATTGGGACAGGGCCCTATGGCTACACCTTC	CASIGTGPYGYTF
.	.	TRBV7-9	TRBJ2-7	TGTGCCAGCAGCTTAGACAGGATGGAGCAGTACTTC	CASSLDRMEQYF
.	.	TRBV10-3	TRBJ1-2	TGTGCCATCAGTGAGTCGACATTGGCCCGGGGAGGCTACACCTTC	CAISESTLARGGYTF